Listed below are T cell receptor beta chains from one sample, sequenced in a study of long-term antiretroviral therapy in people with HIV. Assay used: immunoSEQ multiplex PCR; TCRdb lists only in-frame clones, some missing. Among about 28,000 clones, approximately 84% were seen once, and the ten largest hold more than 1%. This specimen was unsorted PBMCs, taken 2 years after starting antiretroviral therapy. The receptors derive from a middle-aged man with HIV. CDR3s include the opening cysteine and the closing phenylalanine or tryptophan. A D gene is named only where the DNA matches it firmly. Size is stated for part of the rows, as once, few or many counts, or as a class when the clone is expanded.

clone size,D gene,J gene,V gene,CDR3 protein,CDR3 DNA
.,TRBD1,TRBJ1-1,TRBV9,CASSQGGQGLTEAFF,TGTGCCAGCAGTCAGGGGGGACAGGGGCTCACTGAAGCTTTCTTT
.,.,TRBJ1-1,TRBV7-6,CASSKGQENTEAFF,TGTGCCAGCAGCAAGGGACAAGAGAACACTGAAGCTTTCTTT
.,.,TRBJ2-3,TRBV27,CASSSRRGSFHDTQYF,TGTGCCAGCAGTTCTCGACGTGGGAGCTTTCACGATACGCAGTATTTT
.,TRBD1,TRBJ1-1,TRBV7-9,CASSPDRGRTEAFF,TGTGCCAGCAGCCCTGACAGGGGGCGGACTGAAGCTTTCTTT
.,TRBD1,TRBJ2-1,TRBV6-1,CASRRDRGVDEQFF,TGTGCCAGCAGGAGGGACAGGGGGGTAGATGAGCAGTTCTTC
once,TRBD1,TRBJ1-3,TRBV11-2,CASSPRGDSGNTIYF,TGTGCCAGCAGCCCCAGGGGGGACTCTGGAAACACCATATATTTT
.,.,TRBJ2-2,TRBV7-8,CASSSFGGELFF,TGTGCCAGCAGCTCTTTCGGCGGGGAGCTGTTTTTT
.,.,TRBJ2-3,TRBV29-1,CSVSPSSETDTQYF,TGCAGCGTTAGTCCCTCCTCAGAAACAGATACGCAGTATTTT
.,.,TRBJ1-1,TRBV5-6,CASSTAPNGITEAFF,TGTGCCAGCAGCACGGCCCCCAACGGGATAACTGAAGCTTTCTTT
.,.,TRBJ2-7,TRBV11-2,CASSLGQGLYEQYF,TGTGCCAGCAGCTTAGGACAGGGACTCTACGAGCAGTACTTC
.,TRBD2,TRBJ2-1,TRBV19,CATLGTSGDWTQYNEQFF,TGTGCCACCCTAGGGACTAGCGGGGACTGGACTCAATACAATGAGCAGTTCTTC
.,TRBD2,TRBJ2-5,TRBV7-9,CASSPGGLYF,TGTGCCAGCAGCCCCGGGGGACTATACTTC
.,TRBD2,TRBJ2-3,TRBV7-2,CASSLKFRGGLRGTDTQYF,TGTGCCAGCAGCTTAAAGTTTCGGGGGGGCCTGCGAGGCACAGATACGCAGTATTTT
.,.,TRBJ2-1,TRBV5-4,CASSFSRAGNEQFF,TGTGCCAGCAGCTTTTCAAGGGCGGGGAATGAGCAGTTCTTC
.,.,TRBJ2-5,TRBV6-6,CASSYSGAGEGETQYF,TGTGCCAGCAGTTACTCGGGGGCAGGGGAAGGGGAGACCCAGTACTTC
.,.,TRBJ2-2,TRBV2,CASSASATGELFF,TGTGCCAGCTCGGCCTCAGCCACCGGGGAGCTGTTTTTT
few,.,TRBJ2-3,TRBV27,CASSSSGHSTDTQYF,TGTGCCAGCAGTTCGAGCGGTCATAGCACAGATACGCAGTATTTT
.,.,TRBJ2-7,TRBV9,CASSVAAVSHEQYF,TGTGCCAGCAGCGTAGCAGCCGTTAGCCACGAGCAGTACTTC
.,.,TRBJ2-5,TRBV28,CASSPSGSRETQYF,TGTGCCAGCAGTCCTTCCGGGTCGAGAGAGACCCAGTACTTC
once,.,TRBJ1-5,TRBV6-1,CASSREQPQHF,TGTGCCAGCAGTCGAGAACAGCCCCAGCATTTT
.,TRBD2,TRBJ2-3,TRBV9,CASSVDGLAGAQDTQYF,TGTGCCAGCAGCGTCGATGGACTAGCGGGGGCCCAAGATACGCAGTATTTT
.,.,TRBJ1-1,TRBV19,CASSIGGSEAFF,TGTGCCAGTAGTATCGGGGGAAGTGAAGCTTTCTTT
.,.,TRBJ1-4,TRBV5-4,CASSLVGQGRENEKLFF,TGTGCCAGCAGCTTGGTTGGGCAGGGTCGGGAGAATGAAAAACTGTTTTTT
.,.,TRBJ2-1,TRBV7-3,CASSFGPRVGNEQFF,TGTGCCAGCAGCTTCGGGCCAAGGGTAGGCAATGAGCAGTTCTTC
once,.,TRBJ2-5,TRBV11-3,CASSVGGGETQYF,TGTGCCAGCAGTGTTGGAGGTGGAGAGACCCAGTACTTC
.,.,TRBJ1-4,TRBV19,CASSMEGVKLFF,TGTGCCAGTAGTATGGAGGGGGTTAAACTGTTTTTT
.,.,TRBJ2-5,TRBV7-6,CASSPQRETQYF,TGTGCCAGCAGCCCCCAGAGAGAGACCCAGTACTTC
.,.,TRBJ2-5,TRBV2,CATRPTGGKETQYF,TGTGCCACCAGACCGACCGGTGGGAAAGAGACCCAGTACTTC
.,TRBD1,TRBJ2-5,TRBV27,CASSPWDRAQETQYF,TGTGCCAGCAGTCCTTGGGACAGGGCACAAGAGACCCAGTACTTC
.,TRBD1,TRBJ1-5,TRBV19,CASSTGGQFNQPQHF,TGTGCCAGTAGTACGGGGGGACAGTTCAATCAGCCCCAGCATTTT
.,.,TRBJ1-1,TRBV5-4,CASSSTGNTEAFF,TGTGCCAGCAGCTCCACAGGGAACACTGAAGCTTTCTTT
.,TRBD1,TRBJ1-1,TRBV7-8,CASSSGQLNTEAFF,TGTGCCAGCAGCTCGGGACAGTTGAACACTGAAGCTTTCTTT
.,TRBD2,TRBJ2-3,TRBV7-2,CASSSLAGGPLDTQYF,TGTGCCAGCAGCTCACTAGCGGGGGGGCCTCTTGATACGCAGTATTTT
.,TRBD2,TRBJ2-1,TRBV28,CASTTLAGAVLSYNEQFF,TGTGCCAGCACCACCCTGGCGGGAGCCGTTCTCTCCTACAATGAGCAGTTCTTC
.,.,TRBJ1-4,TRBV6-5,CASSYDRRDEKLFF,TGTGCCAGCAGTTACGACAGGCGAGATGAAAAACTGTTTTTT
.,TRBD2,TRBJ2-2,TRBV5-4,CASSLVGGLAGVPGELFF,TGTGCCAGCAGCTTGGTCGGGGGACTAGCGGGAGTTCCCGGGGAGCTGTTTTTT
.,TRBD1,TRBJ2-7,TRBV10-3,CAISETSRDREQYF,TGTGCCATCAGTGAGACGTCCCGGGACAGGGAACAGTACTTC
.,TRBD1,TRBJ1-2,TRBV6-5,CASSYSGTGGDGYTF,TGTGCCAGCAGTTACTCGGGGACAGGGGGAGATGGCTACACCTTC
.,TRBD1,TRBJ2-2,TRBV7-9,CASSFLDRDTGELFF,TGTGCCAGCAGCTTTTTGGACAGGGACACCGGGGAGCTGTTTTTT
.,.,TRBJ1-5,TRBV18,CASSLETGVSNQPQHF,TGTGCCAGCTCACTTGAAACGGGAGTTAGCAATCAGCCCCAGCATTTT
.,.,TRBJ2-1,TRBV29-1,CSVEALDEDEQFF,TGCAGCGTTGAGGCGTTGGATGAGGATGAGCAGTTCTTC
.,.,TRBJ1-1,TRBV28,CATTGTEAFF,TGTGCCACCACCGGAACTGAAGCTTTCTTT
.,.,TRBJ1-1,TRBV28,CASSLRAGSVNTEAFF,TGTGCCAGCAGTCTGAGGGCAGGGTCGGTGAACACTGAAGCTTTCTTT
.,.,TRBJ1-4,TRBV6-5,CASSYRPFGEKLFF,TGTGCCAGCAGTTACCGACCCTTCGGGGAAAAACTGTTTTTT
.,.,TRBJ2-7,TRBV6-1,CASSDRDVAYEQYF,TGTGCCAGCAGTGACCGGGACGTCGCCTACGAGCAGTACTTC